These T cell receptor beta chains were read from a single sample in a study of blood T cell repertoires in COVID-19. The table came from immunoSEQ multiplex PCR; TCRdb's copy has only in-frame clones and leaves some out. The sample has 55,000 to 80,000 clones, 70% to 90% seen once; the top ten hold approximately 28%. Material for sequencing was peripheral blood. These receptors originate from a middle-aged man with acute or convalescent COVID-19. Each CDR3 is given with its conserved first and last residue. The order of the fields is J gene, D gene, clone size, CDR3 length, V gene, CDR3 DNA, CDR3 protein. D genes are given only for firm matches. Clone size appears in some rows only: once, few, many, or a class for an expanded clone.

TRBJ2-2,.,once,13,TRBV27,TGTGCCAGCAGTTTTGGACTACTCGGGGAGCTGTTTTTT,CASSFGLLGELFF
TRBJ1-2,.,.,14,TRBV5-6,TGTGCCAGCAGCTTGGTTGGGGCAGGTTATGGCTACACCTTC,CASSLVGAGYGYTF
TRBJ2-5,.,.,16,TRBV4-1,TGCGCCAGCAGCCAGGGGGGAGTGTCACCTCAAGAGACCCAGTACTTC,CASSQGGVSPQETQYF
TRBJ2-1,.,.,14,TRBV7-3,TGTGCCAGCAGCGAGGGCCTCCGGAGCGGGGAGCAGTTCTTC,CASSEGLRSGEQFF
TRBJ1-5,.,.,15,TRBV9,TGTGCCAGCAGCGTGGGGGGGGGCTCAGATCAGCCCCAGCATTTT,CASSVGGGSDQPQHF
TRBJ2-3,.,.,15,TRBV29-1,TGCAGCGTTGAAGTTGGGCCAGCGGGCACAGATACGCAGTATTTT,CSVEVGPAGTDTQYF
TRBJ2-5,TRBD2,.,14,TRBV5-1,TGCGCCAGCAGCTTGTCTAGCGGCCAAGAGACCCAGTACTTC,CASSLSSGQETQYF
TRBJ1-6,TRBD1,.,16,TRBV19,TGTGCCAGTAGTATAGGGAAGGGGGCGATTAATTCACCCCTCCACTTT,CASSIGKGAINSPLHF
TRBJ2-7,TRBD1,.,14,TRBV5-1,TGCGCCAGCAGCTTGGGTGGGACAGGGAACGAGCAGTACTTC,CASSLGGTGNEQYF
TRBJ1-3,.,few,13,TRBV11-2,TGTGCCAGCAGCGGCAGGGGAGGAAACACCATATATTTT,CASSGRGGNTIYF
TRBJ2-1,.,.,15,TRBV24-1,TGTGCCACCAGCCCCCGCGGGCAGCCGAGCGATGAGCAGTTCTTC,CATSPRGQPSDEQFF
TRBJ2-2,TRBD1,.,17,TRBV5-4,TGTGCCAGCAGCTGGGCGGCGGGACAGGGGAACGTCGGGGAGCTGTTTTTT,CASSWAAGQGNVGELFF
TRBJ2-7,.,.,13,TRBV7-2,TGTGCCAGCAGCTTTAGTAGCTCCTACGAGCAGTACTTC,CASSFSSSYEQYF
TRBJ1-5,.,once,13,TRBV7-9,TGTGCCAGCAGCTTAATAGGGGATCAGCCCCAGCATTTT,CASSLIGDQPQHF
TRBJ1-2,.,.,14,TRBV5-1,TGCGCCAGCCGACTTGCATGGGGAGACTATGGCTACACCTTC,CASRLAWGDYGYTF
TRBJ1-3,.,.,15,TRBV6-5,TGTGCCACGCGCCCGGACAGCTACTCTGGAAACACCATATATTTT,CATRPDSYSGNTIYF
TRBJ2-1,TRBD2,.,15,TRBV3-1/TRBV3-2,TGTGCCAGCAGCACAAGCGGGGGGGCACGTAATGAGCAGTTCTTC,CASSTSGGARNEQFF
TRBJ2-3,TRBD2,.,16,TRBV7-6,TGTGCCAGCAGCTTCGGGACTAGCGGGGCCACAGATACGCAGTATTTT,CASSFGTSGATDTQYF
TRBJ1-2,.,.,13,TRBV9,TGTGCCAGCAGCCCATCGGGGGGTCGCGGCTACACCTTC,CASSPSGGRGYTF
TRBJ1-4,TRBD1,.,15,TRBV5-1,TGCGCCAGCAGCTTAGGGACAGGATATAATGAAAAACTGTTTTTT,CASSLGTGYNEKLFF
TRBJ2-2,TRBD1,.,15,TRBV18,TGTGCCAGCTCACGGACAGGGGGTTACACCGGGGAGCTGTTTTTT,CASSRTGGYTGELFF
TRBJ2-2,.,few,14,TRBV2,TGTGCCAGCAAGGACTACCAAAACACCGGGGAGCTGTTTTTT,CASKDYQNTGELFF
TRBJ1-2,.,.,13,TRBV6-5,TGTGCCAGCAAAAACGGGGGGTTCGATGGCTACACCTTC,CASKNGGFDGYTF
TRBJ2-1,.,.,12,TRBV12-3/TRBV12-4,TGTGCCAGCAGCCACGGCGGCAATGAGCAGTTCTTC,CASSHGGNEQFF